These T cell receptor beta chains were read from a single sample in a study of blood T cell repertoires in COVID-19. Sequenced by immunoSEQ multiplex PCR; TCRdb stores in-frame clones only, minus some. The profile shows roughly 140,000 clones, about 80% of them singletons. The specimen was PBMCs or T cells enriched from blood (not recorded which). The source of these receptors is a woman between 18 and 29 years old who had been exposed to COVID-19. CDR3s include the opening cysteine and the closing phenylalanine or tryptophan.

13 | TRBV30 | CAWKGQGNQPQHF
15 | TRBV27 | CASSPWTGDLYEQYF
15 | TRBV10-3 | CAISLSGSGTDTQYF
15 | TRBV5-6 | CASSPGGGWGTEAFF
14 | TRBV27 | CASSWAGGNYGYTF
14 | TRBV19 | CASSLSGRRNEQFF
14 | TRBV6-5 | CASSPWTSSYGYTF
15 | TRBV28 | CASSLGGISYNEQFF
15 | TRBV19 | CASSIVRSGGQPQHF
15 | TRBV5-4 | CASSLAAAMYNEQFF
13 | TRBV7-9 | CASSHHGDEKLFF
18 | TRBV5-6 | CASSLLLGLAGEPYEQYF
15 | TRBV5-1 | CASSQWTSGIYEQYF
15 | TRBV27 | CASSLSAGANYGYTF
11 | TRBV29-1 | CSVVVGLGYTF
14 | TRBV3-1/TRBV3-2 | CASRAGRGMNTQYF
15 | TRBV6-6 | CASSRPDRPPETQYF
14 | TRBV4-2 | CASTRTGGYNEQFF
18 | TRBV4-1 | CASSQTSGLPPITYEQYF
13 | TRBV18 | CASSPQGDTEAFF
15 | TRBV10-3 | CAISGRDRANTEAFF
15 | TRBV9 | CASSGTGSFTGELFF
14 | TRBV24-1 | CATGGGLGTDTQYF
15 | TRBV28 | CASSLRGGVRSPLHF
18 | TRBV21-1 | CASSRALRGQPQNYGYTF
15 | TRBV9 | CASSGPGGGGRAQYF
14 | TRBV19 | CASSTGTTYNEQFF
18 | TRBV5-1 | CASSLGTSGRQSSYEQYF
17 | TRBV5-1 | CASSLAPGLAGANEQFF
18 | TRBV7-9 | CASSARDRGHRASLEAFF
14 | TRBV3-1/TRBV3-2 | CASSPGQGPYEQYF
15 | TRBV5-5 | CASSLAGGRTYEQYF
14 | TRBV6-5 | CASSPTATNEKLFF
22 | TRBV3-1/TRBV3-2 | CASSQVYSVSISGVEGTDTQYF
15 | TRBV3-1/TRBV3-2 | CASSSGKRPQETQYF
16 | TRBV7-3 | CASSFGLAGGAGELFF
13 | TRBV7-9 | CASSLAGAPEQYF
14 | TRBV5-5 | CASSLGDYYNEQFF
14 | TRBV11-2 | CASSPRTGNEKLFF